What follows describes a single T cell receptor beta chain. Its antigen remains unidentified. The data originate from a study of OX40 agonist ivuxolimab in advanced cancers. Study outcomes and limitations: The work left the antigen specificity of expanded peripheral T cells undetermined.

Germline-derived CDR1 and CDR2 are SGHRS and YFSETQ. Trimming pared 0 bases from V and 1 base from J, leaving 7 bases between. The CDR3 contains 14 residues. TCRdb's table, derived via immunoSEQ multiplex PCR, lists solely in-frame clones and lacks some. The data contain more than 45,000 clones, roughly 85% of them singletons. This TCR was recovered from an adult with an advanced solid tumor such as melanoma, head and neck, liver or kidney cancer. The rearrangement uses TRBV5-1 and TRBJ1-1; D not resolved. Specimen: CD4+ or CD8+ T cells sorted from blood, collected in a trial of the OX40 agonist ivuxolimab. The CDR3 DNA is TGCGCCAGCAGCTTGGCAGTGGGGAACACTGAAGCTTTCTTT. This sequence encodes CASSLAVGNTEAFF.